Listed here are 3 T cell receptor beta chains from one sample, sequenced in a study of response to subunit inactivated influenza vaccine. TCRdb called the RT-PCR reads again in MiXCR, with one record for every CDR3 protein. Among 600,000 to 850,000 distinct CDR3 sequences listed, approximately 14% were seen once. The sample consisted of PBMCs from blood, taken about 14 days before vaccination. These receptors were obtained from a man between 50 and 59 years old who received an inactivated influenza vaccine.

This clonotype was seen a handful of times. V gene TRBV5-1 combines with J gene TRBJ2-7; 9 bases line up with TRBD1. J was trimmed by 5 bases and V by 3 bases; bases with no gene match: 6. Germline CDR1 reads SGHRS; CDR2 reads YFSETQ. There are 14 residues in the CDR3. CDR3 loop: CASSWRTGDDEQYF. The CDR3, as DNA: TGCGCCAGCAGCTGGAGGACAGGGGATGACGAGCAGTACTTC.

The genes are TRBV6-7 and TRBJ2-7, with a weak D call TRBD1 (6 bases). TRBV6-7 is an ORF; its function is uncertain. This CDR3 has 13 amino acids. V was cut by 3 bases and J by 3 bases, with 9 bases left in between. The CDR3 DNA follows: TGTGCCAGCAGTTATACAGGGCGCTACGAGCAGTACTTC. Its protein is CASSYTGRYEQYF.

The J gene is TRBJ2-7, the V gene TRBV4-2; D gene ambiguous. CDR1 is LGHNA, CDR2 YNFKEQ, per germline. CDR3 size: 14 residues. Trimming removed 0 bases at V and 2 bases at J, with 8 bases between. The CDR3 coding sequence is TGTGCCAGCAGCCAAGAAATATTTACCTACGAGCAGTACTTC. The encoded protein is CASSQEIFTYEQYF.